This passage covers 21 T cell receptor beta chains from one sample sequenced in a study of T cells in Graves' hyperthyroidism and ophthalmopathy. It was RNA transcripts that yielded the amplified TCR beta CDR3 regions. Carried out on the TCR CDR3, a first-round RT-PCR used the HTBI primer set. TCRdb independently ran MiXCR on the multiplex PCR reads; one entry per CDR3 protein. The data show roughly 110,000 distinct CDR3 sequences, approximately 15% seen once. Sequenced: blood. These receptor sequences come from a woman between 50 and 59 years old with Graves' hyperthyroidism.

This clonotype was counted ten times or more. The V and J genes are TRBV28 and TRBJ1-2, with 8 bases matching TRBD1. The trim removed 8 bases at V and 8 bases at J, leaving 7 bases unmatched. The germline V gene encodes CDR1 MDHEN and CDR2 SYDVKM. There are 12 residues in the CDR3. CDR3 DNA sequence: TGTGCCAGCCGACAGGGGCCGATGGGCTACACCTTC. Translation gives CASRQGPMGYTF.

This clonotype was counted many times. The J gene is TRBJ1-5, the V gene TRBV28, with D uncertain. The V end lost 6 bases, the J end lost 3 bases, and 12 bases lay between the germline ends. This CDR3 comprises 14 residues. Germline V CDR1 and CDR2: MDHEN, SYDVKM. This CDR3 is CASSPADYNQPQHF. The CDR3 bases are TGTGCCAGCAGCCCAGCGGATTACAATCAGCCCCAGCATTTT.

This clonotype was picked up many times. The chain employs TRBV12-3 or TRBV12-4 and TRBJ2-1; a possible D gene is TRBD2 (5 bases). Trimming left V 5 bases short and J 4 bases short, with 6 bases between. This CDR3 is 12 amino acids long. The CDR3 bases are TGTGCCAGCAGTAGGGAGTACAATGAGCAGTTCTTC. Protein sequence: CASSREYNEQFF.

The gene calls are TRBV11-2 and TRBJ2-2; 11 bases fit TRBD2. The J segment lost 4 bases and the V segment lost 3 bases, leaving 7 bases of the junction unmatched. The CDR3 covers 17 residues. Looked up from germline, CDR1 is SGHAT and CDR2 is FQNNGV. The CDR3 reads CASSFRSGRASTGELFF. Here the CDR3 DNA reads TGTGCCAGCAGCTTTCGTAGCGGGAGGGCATCCACCGGGGAGCTGTTTTTT.

This clonotype was recorded at least ten times. CDR3 nucleotides: TGTGCCAGCCGGGCCGGGATGGACACCGGGGAGCTGTTTTTT. Translated, it gives CASRAGMDTGELFF. The V and J genes are TRBV7-9 and TRBJ2-2; a weak D match, TRBD2 (5 bases). Germline lookup yields CDR1 SEHNR and CDR2 FQNEAQ (reference sequence). Trimming took off 8 bases at V and 3 bases at J, with 13 bases between the two ends. The CDR3 sequence is 14 residues long.

This clonotype was observed many times. The genes are TRBV19 and TRBJ1-1, with D possibly TRBD1 on 6 matching bases. This CDR3 comprises 14 residues. Trimming pared 6 bases from V and 0 bases from J, leaving 11 bases between. CDR1 is LNHDA and CDR2 is SQIVND in the germline V gene (reference sequence). The CDR3 DNA reads as TGTGCCAGTAGGGAGGACAGCTTGAACACTGAAGCTTTCTTT. It yields the protein CASREDSLNTEAFF.

This clonotype has a count of ten or more. The chain is built from TRBV20-1 and TRBJ2-2, with TRBD2 as a possible D gene (5 bases). The germline gives CDR1 DFQATT, CDR2 SNEGSKA (reference sequence). The CDR3 extends over 16 amino acids. Deletions cut 6 bases from V and 2 bases from J, with 19 bases between. The CDR3 reads CSARPQRSGNTGELFF. Here the CDR3 DNA reads TGCAGTGCCAGACCCCAGAGGAGCGGAAACACCGGGGAGCTGTTTTTT.

Ten or more counts support this clonotype. This chain uses TRBV6-1 with TRBJ1-1, with D uncertain. Germline-derived CDR1 and CDR2 are MNHNS and SASEGT. Deletions cut 2 bases from V and 2 bases from J, with 12 bases between. The CDR3 has 15 amino acids. The CDR3 reads CASSELRNVNTEAFF. As DNA, the CDR3 is TGTGCCAGCAGTGAACTCCGGAATGTCAACACTGAAGCTTTCTTT.

This clonotype occurred many times. V is TRBV18 and J is TRBJ2-5; D gene unclear. V dropped 3 bases and J dropped 4 bases, with 12 bases sitting between them. The length of the CDR3 is 14 residues. Germline CDR1 is KGHSH and CDR2 is LQKENI. The CDR3 here is CASSPVGNPETQYF. The CDR3 DNA reads TGTGCCAGCTCACCGGTGGGGAATCCAGAGACCCAGTACTTC.

The gene calls are TRBV28 and TRBJ1-1, with D perhaps TRBD1 (5 bases). The V end lost 6 bases, the J end lost 3 bases, and 14 bases lay between the germline ends. Germline V gives CDR1 MDHEN, CDR2 SYDVKM. The CDR3 totals 14 residues. Here the CDR3 DNA reads TGTGCCAGCAGGGCGGGGGGTCGAGACACTGAAGCTTTCTTT. As protein: CASRAGGRDTEAFF. The full variable domain, rest sourced from reference TRBV28 and TRBJ1-1, is DVKVTQSSRYLVKRTGEKVFLECVQDMDHENMFWYRQDPGLGLRLIYFSYDVKMKEKGDIPEGYSVSREKKERFSLILESASTNQTSMYLCASRAGGRDTEAFFGQGTRLTVV.

This clonotype was counted many times. The rearrangement links TRBV20-1 to TRBJ2-5; D is possibly TRBD2 (6 bases). Germline loops: CDR1 DFQATT, CDR2 SNEGSKA (reference sequence). CDR3 size: 13 residues. With 0 bases removed from V and 5 bases from J, the gap between germline ends came to 10 bases. The CDR3 region is CSAREGGMETQYF. CDR3 nucleotide sequence: TGCAGTGCTAGAGAGGGGGGAATGGAGACCCAGTACTTC.

This rearrangement joins TRBV28 to TRBJ2-7, with TRBD2 identical over 9 bases. V lost 2 bases, J lost 6 bases, and 5 bases stayed unmatched. This CDR3 comprises 14 residues. Germline CDR1 is MDHEN and CDR2 is SYDVKM. In DNA, the CDR3 is TGTGCCAGCAGTTTACGGCGGGAGGGTAGCGAGCAGTACGTC. This sequence encodes CASSLRREGSEQYV.

The gene calls are TRBV12-3 or TRBV12-4 and TRBJ2-5; TRBD1 is a possible D gene (6 bases). The CDR3 has 13 residues. V was pared by 3 bases and J by 3 bases, with 8 bases between. CDR3 nucleotides: TGTGCCAGCAGTTTCGGACAGAAAGAGACCCAGTACTTC. Translating gives CASSFGQKETQYF.

This clonotype has ten or more counts. The V call is TRBV7-9, the J call TRBJ1-1; TRBD1 might be the D (6 bases). CDR3 size: 15 residues. Trimming took 1 base from V and 6 from J, leaving 15 bases between them. Germline CDR1 and CDR2: SEHNR and FQNEAQ (reference sequence). CDR3 amino acids: CASSLDPPGEPEAFF. The CDR3 bases are TGTGCCAGCAGCTTAGATCCTCCAGGGGAGCCTGAAGCTTTCTTT.

This clonotype was seen at least ten times. The chain uses TRBV6-1 and TRBJ1-5; 8 positions agree with TRBD1. CDR1 is MNHNS and CDR2 is SASEGT in the germline V gene. The CDR3 has 16 residues. The V segment lost 5 bases and the J segment 0 bases; nucleotides outside the gene matches: 6. CDR3 sequence: CASSRDRIVSNQPQHF. Here the CDR3 DNA reads TGTGCCAGCAGTCGGGACAGGATCGTTAGCAATCAGCCCCAGCATTTT.

This clonotype has ten or more counts. The chain combines TRBV18 with TRBJ1-6, with 9 bases identical to TRBD1. Germline-derived CDR1 and CDR2 are KGHSH and LQKENI. With V trimmed by 1 base and J by 9 bases, 7 bases remained unmatched. The CDR3 is 16 amino acids. The CDR3 DNA reads as TGTGCCAGCTCACCACAGGCGGGACAGGGAGGTTCACCCCTCCACTTT. Encoded protein: CASSPQAGQGGSPLHF. Variable domain in full (rest from reference TRBV18 and TRBJ1-6): NAGVMQNPRHLVRRRGQEARLRCSPMKGHSHVYWYRQLPEEGLKFMVYLQKENIIDESGMPKERFSAEFPKEGPSILRIQQVVRGDSAAYFCASSPQAGQGGSPLHFGNGTRLTVT.

This clonotype was counted many times. The chain uses TRBV28 and TRBJ2-7; a possible D gene is TRBD2 (6 bases). The germline V gene encodes CDR1 MDHEN and CDR2 SYDVKM. This CDR3 contains 14 residues. V was clipped by 8 bases and J by 0 bases, with 14 bases between them. The CDR3 here is CASSGAGISYEQYF. CDR3 DNA: TGTGCCAGCTCCGGGGCGGGGATCTCCTACGAGCAGTACTTC.

A note on this clonotype: A much bigger clone sits one base away, suggesting this may be a read error. The chain carries TRBV12-3 or TRBV12-4 and TRBJ1-5; D is unclear. This CDR3 has 15 residues. Trimming shortened V by 0 bases and J by 6 bases, and 12 bases separated the two germline ends. The CDR3 loop is CASSLAGWAGQPQHF. CDR3 nucleotide sequence: TGTGCCAGCAGTTTAGCTGGGTGGGCAGGTCAGCCCCAGCATTTT.

This clonotype was found many times. V usage is TRBV2 and J usage is TRBJ1-1; D possibly corresponds to TRBD1 (5 bases). The germline V and J ends were trimmed by 8 bases and 11 bases, with 15 bases remaining between them. The germline gives CDR1 SNHLY, CDR2 FYNNEI. The CDR3 spans 11 residues. CDR3 nucleotides: TGTGCCAGCGGCATCCGGGGGGATGCTTTCTTT. It specifies CASGIRGDAFF.

There are many counts of this clonotype. This chain links TRBV14 with TRBJ2-2; tentative D call: TRBD1 (5 bases). Germline V gene data show CDR1 as SGHDN and CDR2 as FVKESK. The CDR3 covers 14 residues. V lost 1 base and J 6 bases, leaving 9 bases between the germline ends. Written as DNA, the CDR3 is TGTGCCAGCAGCCAAGTACAGGTTGCCGGGGAGCTGTTTTTT. Translation: CASSQVQVAGELFF.

This clonotype was recorded many times. The chain employs TRBV3-1 and TRBJ1-1, with TRBD1 as a possible D gene (5 bases). The V gene lost 1 base and the J gene lost 9 bases, with 12 bases spanning the gap. Germline V lookup: CDR1 LGHDT, CDR2 YNNKEL (reference sequence). The CDR3 totals 13 residues. The CDR3 loop reads CASSQASGGKAFF. CDR3 DNA sequence: TGTGCCAGCAGCCAAGCATCGGGGGGGAAAGCTTTCTTT.